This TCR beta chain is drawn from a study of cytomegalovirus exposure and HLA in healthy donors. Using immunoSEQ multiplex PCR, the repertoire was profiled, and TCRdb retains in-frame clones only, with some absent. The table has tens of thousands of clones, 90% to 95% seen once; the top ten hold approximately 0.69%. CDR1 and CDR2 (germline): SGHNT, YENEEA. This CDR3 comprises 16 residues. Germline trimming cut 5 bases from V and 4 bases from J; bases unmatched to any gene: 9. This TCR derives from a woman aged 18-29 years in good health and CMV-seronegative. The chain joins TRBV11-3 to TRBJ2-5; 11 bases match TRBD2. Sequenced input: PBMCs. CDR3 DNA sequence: TGTGCCAGCAGCAGGGGGGGTCTAGCGGGGGGAGAGACCCAGTACTTC. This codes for CASSRGGLAGGETQYF.